Shown below are 24 T cell receptor beta chains from a single sample sequenced in a study of CD8+CD57+ T cells in acquired aplastic anemia. All sequencing subjects had displayed CD8+CD57+ cell expansion on flow cytometry. Genomic DNA acted as the template from which TCR beta VDJ combination and CDR3 sequence profiling were carried out. TCRdb ran MiXCR on the reads and lists one entry per CDR3 protein. The sample lists about 160,000 distinct CDR3 sequences, 40% to 50% occurring once. Sequencing was done on a sample of sorted CD4+, CD8+, or CD8+CD57+ T cells (not recorded which) from PBMCs. The source of these receptors is a human donor with aplastic anemia.

Points on this clonotype: A read error is possible here, since a much larger clone lies one base away. The chain uses TRBV30 and TRBJ1-1; D call uncertain. This CDR3 is built from 12 residues. Germline CDR1 and CDR2: GTSNPN and SVGIG (reference sequence). CDR3 amino acids: CASSPMNTEAFF. In nucleotides, the CDR3 is TGTGCCTCGAGTCCCATGAACACTGAAGCTTTCTTT.

This rearrangement joins TRBV2 to TRBJ1-2; 8 bases are shared with TRBD1. CDR3 size: 15 residues. J was trimmed by 7 bases and V by 6 bases; bases with no gene match: 13. Germline V gene sequence: CDR1 SNHLY, CDR2 FYNNEI. The CDR3 sequence is CASSVGAGGIGGYTF. As DNA, the CDR3 is TGTGCCAGCAGCGTAGGGGCAGGGGGCATCGGTGGCTACACCTTC.

With regard to this clonotype: The junction and the germline gene differ at one end; a read error may be behind it. V usage is TRBV7-9 and J usage is TRBJ2-1, with 7 bases lining up with TRBD1. Germline CDR1 and CDR2: SEHNR and FQNEAQ (reference sequence). The CDR3 is made up of 16 amino acids. The CDR3, as DNA: TGTGCCAGCCGTGCCTTGTGGACAGGAACCAACAATGAGCAGTCCTTC. This sequence encodes CASRALWTGTNNEQSF.

This chain links TRBV19 with TRBJ1-1; 9 bases align to TRBD1. The CDR3 sequence is 15 residues long. V lost 5 bases and J lost 2; bases outside the gene matches: 6. The V gene's germline CDR1 is LNHDA and CDR2 SQIVND (reference sequence). The CDR3 DNA reads TGTGCCAGTAGTCCCTGGGACAGGGCCAACACTGAAGCTTTCTTT. Translation gives CASSPWDRANTEAFF.

This clonotype occurred many times. The chain carries TRBV6-4 and TRBJ2-1, with D uncertain. Trimming took 2 bases from V and 6 from J, leaving 2 bases between them. Germline CDR1 reads MRHNA; CDR2 reads SNTAGT. This CDR3 contains 11 residues. CDR3 sequence: CASSDGNEQFF. CDR3 coding DNA: TGTGCCAGCAGTGACGGCAATGAGCAGTTCTTC.

The chain is built from TRBV20-1 and TRBJ1-1; the D is unclear. V lost 6 bases and J lost 0, with 11 bases in between. The CDR3 runs 13 residues. The germline gives CDR1 DFQATT, CDR2 SNEGSKA (reference sequence). The CDR3 region has the DNA TGCAGTGCAGAAAAACAGTTGAACACTGAAGCTTTCTTT. Translation gives CSAEKQLNTEAFF.

The chain is built from TRBV5-4 and TRBJ2-4; D not certain. This CDR3 has 16 amino acids. Per germline, CDR1 SGHNT and CDR2 YYREEE (reference sequence). With 1 base removed from V and 0 bases from J, the gap between germline ends came to 11 bases. CDR3 DNA sequence: TGTGCCAGCAGCTTGTCGACATCCTTAGCCAAAAACATTCAGTACTTC. Amino acid sequence: CASSLSTSLAKNIQYF.

V is TRBV5-8 and J is TRBJ1-1; D call uncertain. V shed 1 base and J shed 0 bases, with 10 bases lying between them. The CDR3 has 15 amino acids. The germline CDR1 and CDR2 sequences are SGHTS and YDEGEE. DNA for the CDR3: TGTGCCAGCAGCTTGAGGAGAAGCTTGAACACTGAAGCTTTCTTT. Its translation is CASSLRRSLNTEAFF.

V usage is TRBV14 and J usage is TRBJ2-7; 9 positions agree with TRBD1. The trim removed 2 bases at V and 9 bases at J, leaving 8 bases unmatched. There are 14 residues in the CDR3. Germline V gene lookup returns CDR1 SGHDN and CDR2 FVKESK. The CDR3 nucleotides are TGTGCCAGCAGCCAACATACAGGGGGCGCGCGGCAGTACTTC. Translation gives CASSQHTGGARQYF.

J is TRBJ2-5 and V is TRBV11-2; maybe TRBD1 (6 bases). V dropped 1 base and J dropped 2 bases, with 8 bases sitting between them. This CDR3 is 14 amino acids long. Germline CDR1 SGHAT, CDR2 FQNNGV. The CDR3 is CASSLVGQQETQYF. In DNA, the CDR3 is TGTGCCAGCAGCTTAGTTGGACAGCAAGAGACCCAGTACTTC.

This clonotype was seen at least ten times. The chain combines TRBV2 with TRBJ1-1; TRBD1 matches at 7 bases. The CDR3 totals 10 residues. The J segment lost 7 bases and the V segment lost 10 bases, leaving 3 bases of the junction unmatched. In germline, CDR1 is SNHLY, CDR2 FYNNEI. CDR3: CAIRGVEAFF. In DNA form, the CDR3 reads TGTGCCATCAGGGGGGTTGAAGCTTTCTTT.

The chain couples TRBV10-3 to TRBJ2-7; D perhaps matches TRBD1 (6 bases). There are 13 residues in the CDR3. Trimming shortened V by 8 bases and J by 2 bases, and 13 bases separated the two germline ends. Germline assignment: CDR1 ENHRY and CDR2 SYGVKD. The CDR3 protein is CAIRAGQPYEQYF. The CDR3 region has the DNA TGTGCCATCCGCGCCGGACAGCCCTACGAGCAGTACTTC.

V usage is TRBV5-4 and J usage is TRBJ1-2; perhaps TRBD1 as D (6 bases). The length of the CDR3 is 15 residues. Germline V CDR1 and CDR2: SGHNT, YYREEE (reference sequence). Trimming stripped 4 bases from V and 1 base from J, with 14 bases between. CDR3 loop: CASSDSGANNYGYTF. The CDR3 DNA is TGTGCCAGCAGCGACTCAGGGGCGAATAACTATGGCTACACCTTC.

This clonotype came up once. This sequence joins TRBV2 and TRBJ2-7; 7 positions agree with TRBD2. The CDR3 contains 15 residues. Trimming cost V 6 bases and J 0 bases; bases outside gene matches: 8. Germline V gene data show CDR1 as SNHLY and CDR2 as FYNNEI. This chain's CDR3 is CASRYPGLTSYEQYF. The CDR3 coding sequence is TGTGCCAGCAGGTACCCGGGACTAACCTCCTACGAGCAGTACTTC.

In this sample, this clonotype turned up many times. The chain combines TRBV7-2 with TRBJ1-1; D gene uncertain. V was pared by 1 base and J by 7 bases, with 7 bases between. Germline CDR1 reads SGHTA; CDR2 reads FQGNSA. The CDR3 has 12 residues. Here the CDR3 DNA reads TGTGCCAGCAGCTTAGGAGCGTATGAAGCTTTCTTT. Translated: CASSLGAYEAFF.

The chain recombines TRBV11-1 with TRBJ2-7, with TRBD2 matching 9 bases. The CDR3 sequence is 16 residues long. The junction had 4 bases not matched to a gene; V was cut back by 1 base and J by 0 bases. Per the germline V gene, CDR1 is SGHAT and CDR2 is FQDESV (reference sequence). CDR3 in amino acids: CASSLVAGGPSYEQYF. CDR3 sequence (DNA): TGTGCCAGCAGCTTAGTGGCGGGAGGGCCCTCCTACGAGCAGTACTTC.

This rearrangement joins TRBV4-2 to TRBJ1-3; TRBD1 might be the D (5 bases). V was cut by 0 bases and J by 1 base, with 10 bases left in between. This CDR3 is 16 amino acids long. CDR1 is LGHNA and CDR2 is YNFKEQ in the germline V gene. CDR3 region: CASSQERGGSGNTIYF. CDR3 in DNA: TGTGCCAGCAGCCAAGAGCGGGGGGGGTCTGGAAACACCATATATTTT.

The chain combines TRBV7-9 with TRBJ1-1, with D uncertain. V was cut by 3 bases and J by 4 bases, with 9 bases left in between. CDR1 is SEHNR and CDR2 is FQNEAQ in the germline V gene (reference sequence). The CDR3 is made up of 13 amino acids. The CDR3 DNA reads as TGTGCCAGCAGCTTTGGGGATAGCACTGAAGCTTTCTTT. This codes for CASSFGDSTEAFF.

This clonotype came up many times. The chain is built from TRBV7-9 and TRBJ2-7; 12 bases map to TRBD1. The germline gives CDR1 SEHNR, CDR2 FQNEAQ (reference sequence). V gave up 5 bases and J gave up 6 bases; unmatched junction bases: 8. The CDR3 covers 15 residues. CDR3 loop: CASSTLGQGAGEQYF. Written as DNA, the CDR3 is TGTGCCAGCAGCACCCTGGGACAGGGGGCGGGCGAGCAGTACTTC.

V usage is TRBV10-3 and J usage is TRBJ2-3; TRBD2 matches at 9 bases. The ends lost 7 bases at V and 4 bases at J; junction bases unmatched: 9. CDR3 length: 15 amino acids. Germline CDR1 reads ENHRY; CDR2 reads SYGVKD. The CDR3 region is CAIKRGAGGSDTQYF. The CDR3 DNA sequence: TGTGCCATCAAGCGGGGGGCGGGTGGTTCAGATACGCAGTATTTT.

This clonotype was detected a few times. The CDR3 here is CASSFTTGGRETQYF. CDR3 coding DNA: TGTGCCAGCAGCTTTACGACAGGGGGCAGGGAGACCCAGTACTTC. This chain connects TRBV7-2 to TRBJ2-5, with TRBD1 matching over 10 bases. Germline-derived CDR1 and CDR2 are SGHTA and FQGNSA. J lost 5 bases, V lost 3 bases, and 6 bases had no gene match. This CDR3 spans 15 amino acids.

This clonotype was counted ten times or more. The rearrangement uses TRBV7-3 and TRBJ1-2; no clear D gene. Trimming shortened V by 5 bases and J by 8 bases, and 27 bases separated the two germline ends. CDR3 length: 17 amino acids. Germline CDR1 and CDR2: SGHTA and FQGTGA. The CDR3 here is CASSPLPRQVLLRGYTF. DNA of the CDR3: TGTGCCAGCAGCCCGCTACCCCGGCAGGTCCTACTACGAGGCTACACCTTC.

Only a few counts were recorded for this clonotype. The chain uses TRBV3-1 and TRBJ2-1; 9 nucleotides line up with TRBD2. CDR3 length: 17 amino acids. With V trimmed by 6 bases and J by 1 base, 10 bases remained unmatched. Germline CDR1 is LGHDT and CDR2 is YNNKEL (reference sequence). CDR3 nucleotides: TGTGCCAGCAGTGGTTCGGTAGCGGGAGATTCCTACAATGAGCAGTTCTTC. Translated: CASSGSVAGDSYNEQFF.

This clonotype was seen more than once but under ten times. The chain links TRBV20-1 to TRBJ1-5; D is undetermined. V was clipped by 0 bases and J by 9 bases, with 18 bases between them. The germline gives CDR1 DFQATT, CDR2 SNEGSKA (reference sequence). CDR3 length: 15 residues. CDR3 region: CSARELGAGLRPQHF. CDR3 sequence (DNA): TGCAGTGCTAGAGAGCTTGGAGCAGGCCTCCGGCCCCAGCATTTT.